This T cell receptor beta chain was captured by sequencing in a study of tumor-infiltrating lymphocytes in localized non-small cell lung cancer. Study as a whole: Tumor tissue and non-adjacent uninvolved lung came from each patient.

The study, taken as a whole, reports: Compared with uninvolved lung, tumors showed higher T cell infiltration by TCRbeta sequencing.

Assay used: immunoSEQ multiplex PCR; TCRdb lists only in-frame clones, some missing. The sample has roughly 7,000 clones, around two thirds seen once. Turning to this clone: The antigen is unknown.

The TCR comes from a human donor with non-small cell lung cancer. Sequenced sample: uninvolved lung tissue not adjacent to the tumor.

Here the CDR3 reads CASTGGSGGLETQYF. The CDR3 DNA follows: TGTGCCAGCACTGGGGGTAGCGGGGGGTTAGAGACCCAGTACTTC. The chain is built from TRBV7-6 and TRBJ2-5; 10 bases line up with TRBD2. CDR3 length equals 15 residues. Germline lookup yields CDR1 SGHVS and CDR2 FNYEAQ. Losses at the gene ends were 7 bases for V and 4 bases for J; bases not matched to a gene: 9.